The rows below give T cell receptor beta chains drawn from one sample of a study of control samples from healthy donors and cancer patients. Here immunoSEQ multiplex PCR was the method, and the copy in TCRdb shows in-frame clones only, minus some. The profile shows around 71,000 clones, about nine tenths of them singletons. The material sequenced was PBMCs. The receptors here all came from a woman between 50 and 59 years old with colorectal cancer. Both conserved end residues are part of each CDR3. D genes are given only for firm matches. Not all rows give a size; the values are once, few, many and, for expanded clones, a class.

J: TRBJ1-5; length: 15; size: .; D: .; V: TRBV15; CDR3: CATSRGWQSNQPQHF; DNA: TGTGCCACCAGCAGAGGGTGGCAGAGCAATCAGCCCCAGCATTTT
J: TRBJ2-2; length: 15; size: .; D: TRBD2; V: TRBV6-5; CDR3: CASTYLAGYTGELFF; DNA: TGTGCCAGCACCTATCTAGCGGGGTACACCGGGGAGCTGTTTTTT
J: TRBJ2-6; length: 17; size: .; D: .; V: TRBV5-1; CDR3: CASSLVVGISGANVLTF; DNA: TGCGCCAGCAGCTTGGTTGTAGGAATCTCTGGGGCCAACGTCCTGACTTTC
J: TRBJ1-2; length: 13; size: once; D: TRBD1; V: TRBV12-3/TRBV12-4; CDR3: CASSLSGGRGYTF; DNA: TGTGCCAGCAGTTTATCAGGGGGCCGGGGCTACACCTTC
J: TRBJ1-4; length: 16; size: .; D: .; V: TRBV3-1/TRBV3-2; CDR3: CASSQGYMDQGEKLFF; DNA: TGTGCCAGCAGCCAAGGATACATGGACCAAGGCGAAAAACTGTTTTTT
J: TRBJ2-7; length: 17; size: .; D: TRBD1; V: TRBV11-2; CDR3: CASSLALGTGEVGEQYF; DNA: TGTGCCAGCAGCTTAGCACTCGGGACAGGGGAGGTTGGCGAGCAGTACTTC
J: TRBJ2-2; length: 18; size: .; D: TRBD1; V: TRBV5-1; CDR3: CASSPGVVDRDPTGELFF; DNA: TGCGCCAGCAGCCCCGGGGTCGTGGACAGGGATCCCACCGGGGAGCTGTTTTTT
J: TRBJ2-2; length: 17; size: .; D: .; V: TRBV18; CDR3: CASSRIRFEEGTGELFF; DNA: TGTGCCAGCTCACGTATCCGGTTTGAAGAAGGCACCGGGGAGCTGTTTTTT
J: TRBJ2-7; length: 13; size: .; D: .; V: TRBV28; CDR3: CASRKGSSYEQYF; DNA: TGTGCCAGCAGAAAGGGGAGCTCCTACGAGCAGTACTTC
J: TRBJ2-5; length: 14; size: .; D: .; V: TRBV18; CDR3: CASSPIISLETQYF; DNA: TGTGCCAGCTCACCAATTATTAGTCTGGAGACCCAGTACTTC
J: TRBJ1-1; length: 13; size: .; D: .; V: TRBV10-2; CDR3: CASSDMAATEAFF; DNA: TGCGCCAGCAGTGACATGGCGGCCACTGAAGCTTTCTTT
J: TRBJ2-3; length: 13; size: .; D: TRBD2; V: TRBV30; CDR3: CAWTRGAMDTQYF; DNA: TGTGCCTGGACGCGGGGGGCGATGGATACGCAGTATTTT
J: TRBJ2-5; length: 14; size: .; D: .; V: TRBV5-5; CDR3: CASSLMRAEETQYF; DNA: TGTGCCAGCAGCTTAATGAGGGCGGAAGAGACCCAGTACTTC